This T cell receptor (beta chain) was obtained from a study of Ad26.COV2.S vaccination and SARS-CoV-2 variants. Study overall: Intramuscularly, Ad26.COV2.S was given either once or twice, 56 days apart.

The treatment denotes: roughly 20 received Ad26.COV2.S at low or high dose, single or two shots; several received placebo; per-sample allocation not given. Following the first vaccine or placebo injection, samples were taken on day 63. The assay was immunoSEQ multiplex PCR, and TCRdb's table has in-frame clones only and misses some. The sample contains under 400,000 clones, roughly 91% of which appear only once. This TCR was recovered from a person between 18 and 65 years old who received the Ad26.COV2.S COVID-19 vaccine or a placebo. The sample consisted of peripheral blood, taken in a trial of Ad26.COV2.S vaccine versus placebo.

The CDR3 DNA follows: TGTGCCAGCAGCGCCGGACTAACGAACACCGGGGAGCTGTTTTTT. Its translation: CASSAGLTNTGELFF. The chain recombines TRBV9 with TRBJ2-2, with a tentative D call TRBD2 (6 bases). This CDR3 has 15 residues. Germline V CDR1 and CDR2: SGDLS, YYNGEE. Trimming cost V 3 bases and J 0 bases, with 9 bases left between them.